What follows describes a single T cell receptor beta chain. The data derive from a study of graft-versus-host responses after intestinal transplantation. Sequencing used immunoSEQ multiplex PCR; TCRdb keeps in-frame clones, though not all of them. The sample contains approximately 14,000 clones, around 87% of which appear only once. There are 13 residues in the CDR3. V shed 0 bases and J shed 4 bases, with 5 bases lying between them. Per the germline V gene, CDR1 is SGDLS and CDR2 is YYNGEE. The chain couples TRBV9 to TRBJ2-1; D remains unclear. This TCR came from a human patient who received an intestinal transplant, so some T cells may come from the graft donor. The sample here was bone marrow, taken less than 130 days after intestinal transplantation. CDR3 bases: TGTGCCAGCAGCGTAGCCCCTTACAATGAGCAGTTCTTC. It specifies CASSVAPYNEQFF.